Listed below are T cell receptor beta chains from one sample, sequenced in a study of beta chain features in type 1 diabetes. Measured with immunoSEQ multiplex PCR; TCRdb has only the in-frame clones, and not every one. The repertoire includes about 130,000 clones, about 9.2% of them detected once, and 0.6% to 0.8% sits in the top ten. The material sequenced was central memory CD4+ T cells from blood. These receptors originate from a man between 18 and 35 years old in good health. The CDR3 runs from the conserved cysteine through the conserved F or W. The order of the fields is CDR3 length, J gene, clone size, D gene, V gene, CDR3 DNA, CDR3 protein. A D gene is named only where the DNA matches it firmly. Not all rows give a size; the values are once, few, many and, for expanded clones, a class.

len: 17; j_gene: TRBJ2-3; abundance: few; d_gene: TRBD2; v_gene: TRBV15; CDR3nt: TGTGCCACCAGCAGAGATGAGCGGGGGCGTGGTACAGATACGCAGTATTTT; CDR3aa: CATSRDERGRGTDTQYF
len: 12; j_gene: TRBJ1-2; abundance: few; d_gene: NA; v_gene: TRBV6-5; CDR3nt: TGTGCCAGCAGTTACCCCGGGAGGGGCTACACCTTC; CDR3aa: CASSYPGRGYTF
len: 15; j_gene: TRBJ2-3; abundance: NA; d_gene: TRBD2; v_gene: TRBV5-1; CDR3nt: TGCGCCAGCAGCTACAGCGGGGGTAACACAGATACGCAGTATTTT; CDR3aa: CASSYSGGNTDTQYF
len: 19; j_gene: TRBJ2-3; abundance: NA; d_gene: TRBD2; v_gene: TRBV5-1; CDR3nt: TGCGCCAGCAGCTTGGAGGAATTGGCGGGGGGAGGTGGTCAAAATACGCAGTATTTT; CDR3aa: CASSLEELAGGGGQNTQYF
len: 13; j_gene: TRBJ1-4; abundance: few; d_gene: NA; v_gene: TRBV27; CDR3nt: TGTGCCAGCAGGAGTATTGGGGGGGCAAAACTGTTTTTT; CDR3aa: CASRSIGGAKLFF
len: 13; j_gene: TRBJ2-3; abundance: NA; d_gene: NA; v_gene: TRBV6-6; CDR3nt: TGTGCCAGCATTCGCTCGGGGACAGATACGCAGTATTTT; CDR3aa: CASIRSGTDTQYF
len: 18; j_gene: TRBJ1-6; abundance: few; d_gene: TRBD1; v_gene: TRBV28; CDR3nt: TGTGCCAGCAGCCCCGGACAGGGGAAGAGCTCCTATAATTCACCCCTCCACTTT; CDR3aa: CASSPGQGKSSYNSPLHF
len: 12; j_gene: TRBJ1-3; abundance: few; d_gene: NA; v_gene: TRBV7-9; CDR3nt: TGTGCCAGCAGCGGACAGGGAAACACCATATATTTT; CDR3aa: CASSGQGNTIYF
len: 17; j_gene: TRBJ2-7; abundance: few; d_gene: TRBD2; v_gene: TRBV14; CDR3nt: TGTGCCAGCAGCCAAGATTTGGGGCTAGCGGGGAAATACGAGCAGTACTTC; CDR3aa: CASSQDLGLAGKYEQYF
len: 14; j_gene: TRBJ1-1; abundance: few; d_gene: NA; v_gene: TRBV11-2; CDR3nt: TGTGCCAGCAGCCAAGCCCAGGAGAACACTGAAGCTTTCTTT; CDR3aa: CASSQAQENTEAFF
len: 15; j_gene: TRBJ1-2; abundance: NA; d_gene: TRBD1; v_gene: TRBV18; CDR3nt: TGTGCCAGCTCACCGACAGGGTCTGTTTGGGATGGCTACACCTTC; CDR3aa: CASSPTGSVWDGYTF
len: 14; j_gene: TRBJ2-2; abundance: few; d_gene: NA; v_gene: TRBV6-1; CDR3nt: TGTGCCAGCAGTGAAGCGAGGTTGCCCGGGGAGCTGTTTTTT; CDR3aa: CASSEARLPGELFF
len: 16; j_gene: TRBJ1-2; abundance: few; d_gene: NA; v_gene: TRBV11-2; CDR3nt: TGTGCCAGCAGCCCGAGTAGAGGACAGTCCAACTATGGCTACACCTTC; CDR3aa: CASSPSRGQSNYGYTF
len: 15; j_gene: TRBJ2-1; abundance: NA; d_gene: TRBD2; v_gene: TRBV19; CDR3nt: TGTGCCAGTATCAGGACTAGCGGGGGGGCCAATGAGCAGTTCTTC; CDR3aa: CASIRTSGGANEQFF
len: 15; j_gene: TRBJ2-1; abundance: few; d_gene: NA; v_gene: TRBV7-2; CDR3nt: TGTGCCAGCAGCTTGGCCGAATGGCGGGGGCGAGAGCAGTTCTTC; CDR3aa: CASSLAEWRGREQFF
len: 15; j_gene: TRBJ1-2; abundance: NA; d_gene: NA; v_gene: TRBV21-1; CDR3nt: TGTGCCAGCAGTCGCCGAGGACAGGGGTCCTATGGCTACACCTTC; CDR3aa: CASSRRGQGSYGYTF
len: 15; j_gene: TRBJ2-3; abundance: NA; d_gene: NA; v_gene: TRBV6-5; CDR3nt: TGTGCCAGCAGTAACCGGTGGACTAGCACAGATACGCAGTATTTT; CDR3aa: CASSNRWTSTDTQYF
len: 13; j_gene: TRBJ2-3; abundance: NA; d_gene: NA; v_gene: TRBV27; CDR3nt: TGTGCCAGCAGTTTGACTAGTGCCGATACGCAGTATTTT; CDR3aa: CASSLTSADTQYF
len: 10; j_gene: TRBJ2-1; abundance: NA; d_gene: NA; v_gene: TRBV20-1; CDR3nt: TGCAGTGCCCTCCAGGGTGAGCAGTTCTTC; CDR3aa: CSALQGEQFF
len: 13; j_gene: TRBJ2-1; abundance: many; d_gene: TRBD2; v_gene: TRBV10-3; CDR3nt: TGTGCCATCACGACTAGCGGAACCAATGAGCAGTTCTTC; CDR3aa: CAITTSGTNEQFF
len: 16; j_gene: TRBJ1-3; abundance: few; d_gene: NA; v_gene: TRBV27; CDR3nt: TGTGCCAGCAGGGCACTGGACACCGCCTCTGGAAACACCATATATTTT; CDR3aa: CASRALDTASGNTIYF
len: 15; j_gene: TRBJ2-2; abundance: few; d_gene: NA; v_gene: TRBV7-2; CDR3nt: TGTGCCAGCAGCTTATCGGTGGGGGCAATCGGGGAGCTGTTTTTT; CDR3aa: CASSLSVGAIGELFF
len: 13; j_gene: TRBJ1-5; abundance: NA; d_gene: NA; v_gene: TRBV15; CDR3nt: TGTGCCACCCGAGGGCCCGGCCATCAGCCCCAGCATTTT; CDR3aa: CATRGPGHQPQHF
len: 13; j_gene: TRBJ2-3; abundance: NA; d_gene: NA; v_gene: TRBV4-2; CDR3nt: TGTGCCAGCAGCCACCGTCCCAGGGATACGCAGTATTTT; CDR3aa: CASSHRPRDTQYF
len: 14; j_gene: TRBJ2-7; abundance: many; d_gene: TRBD1; v_gene: TRBV7-9; CDR3nt: TGTGCCAGCAGCTTTGTACAGGGGAAAGGGGAGCAGTACTTC; CDR3aa: CASSFVQGKGEQYF
len: 16; j_gene: TRBJ2-3; abundance: few; d_gene: NA; v_gene: TRBV5-6; CDR3nt: TGTGCCAGCAGCTTCCGGGACAATGTTCGGCCAGATACGCAGTATTTT; CDR3aa: CASSFRDNVRPDTQYF
len: 16; j_gene: TRBJ2-5; abundance: few; d_gene: TRBD2; v_gene: TRBV9; CDR3nt: TGTGCCAGCAGCGTAGATGGCGGGGGGGCCCAAGAGACCCAGTACTTC; CDR3aa: CASSVDGGGAQETQYF
len: 15; j_gene: TRBJ1-4; abundance: NA; d_gene: TRBD1; v_gene: TRBV2; CDR3nt: TGTGCCAGCAGCGCACAGGGGGCGCAGGGTGAAAAACTGTTTTTT; CDR3aa: CASSAQGAQGEKLFF
len: 16; j_gene: TRBJ2-3; abundance: NA; d_gene: TRBD2; v_gene: TRBV7-9; CDR3nt: TGTGCCAGCAGCACGAAGTTGCTAGCGGGCACAGATACGCAGTATTTT; CDR3aa: CASSTKLLAGTDTQYF
len: 15; j_gene: TRBJ2-7; abundance: NA; d_gene: NA; v_gene: TRBV5-1; CDR3nt: TGCGCCAGCAGCTTGGACCCGGGACTTAGCTACGAGCAGTACTTC; CDR3aa: CASSLDPGLSYEQYF
len: 13; j_gene: TRBJ1-2; abundance: NA; d_gene: NA; v_gene: TRBV7-2; CDR3nt: TGTGCCAGCAGCGTGGCGGGGGCGGGAGGCTACACCTTC; CDR3aa: CASSVAGAGGYTF
len: 17; j_gene: TRBJ1-6; abundance: NA; d_gene: NA; v_gene: TRBV28; CDR3nt: TGTGCCAGCAGGGGGGCAGACATGGACTCCTATAATTCACCCCTCCACTTT; CDR3aa: CASRGADMDSYNSPLHF
len: 15; j_gene: TRBJ2-7; abundance: many; d_gene: NA; v_gene: TRBV28; CDR3nt: TGTGCCAGCAGCCCCGGGACAACAGGGACCTACGAGCAGTACTTC; CDR3aa: CASSPGTTGTYEQYF
len: 13; j_gene: TRBJ1-2; abundance: few; d_gene: TRBD1; v_gene: TRBV5-1; CDR3nt: TGCGCCAGCAGCCTGAGACAGGGGAGTGGCTACACCTTC; CDR3aa: CASSLRQGSGYTF
len: 18; j_gene: TRBJ1-3; abundance: NA; d_gene: NA; v_gene: TRBV15; CDR3nt: TGTGCCACCAGCAGAGACTTTCCCTTTTCCAGCTCTGGAAACACCATATATTTT; CDR3aa: CATSRDFPFSSSGNTIYF
len: 15; j_gene: TRBJ2-2; abundance: many; d_gene: TRBD2; v_gene: TRBV7-2; CDR3nt: TGTGCCAGACCCCCCGGCGGGGGGGACACCGGGGAGCTGTTTTTT; CDR3aa: CARPPGGGDTGELFF
len: 16; j_gene: TRBJ2-5; abundance: NA; d_gene: NA; v_gene: TRBV13; CDR3nt: TGTGCCAGCAGCTTCCCCGGGATTAGCGGCCAAAAGACCCAGTACTTC; CDR3aa: CASSFPGISGQKTQYF
len: 13; j_gene: TRBJ2-7; abundance: few; d_gene: NA; v_gene: TRBV7-9; CDR3nt: TGTGCCAGCAGCGCGACAGTTTCCTACGAGCAGTACTTC; CDR3aa: CASSATVSYEQYF
len: 14; j_gene: TRBJ2-5; abundance: few; d_gene: NA; v_gene: TRBV4-1; CDR3nt: TGCGCCAGCAGCACGCGGGCAACCCCGGAGACCCAGTACTTC; CDR3aa: CASSTRATPETQYF
len: 16; j_gene: TRBJ1-2; abundance: few; d_gene: NA; v_gene: TRBV15; CDR3nt: TGTGCCACCAGCAGAGCCCTGACGGGAGCTAACTATGGCTACACCTTC; CDR3aa: CATSRALTGANYGYTF
len: 15; j_gene: TRBJ2-1; abundance: NA; d_gene: TRBD2; v_gene: TRBV5-1; CDR3nt: TGCGCCAGCAGCTTGTCCCTAGCGGGGGACAATGAGCAGTTCTTC; CDR3aa: CASSLSLAGDNEQFF
len: 11; j_gene: TRBJ2-1; abundance: few; d_gene: TRBD1; v_gene: TRBV20-1; CDR3nt: TGCAGTGCTAAGACAGGGTATGAGCAGTTCTTC; CDR3aa: CSAKTGYEQFF
len: 14; j_gene: TRBJ1-5; abundance: few; d_gene: TRBD1; v_gene: TRBV4-1; CDR3nt: TGCGCCAGCAGCCAATCCAGGGGGCCTCAGCCCCAGCATTTT; CDR3aa: CASSQSRGPQPQHF
len: 15; j_gene: TRBJ2-3; abundance: few; d_gene: NA; v_gene: TRBV5-1; CDR3nt: TGCGCCAGCAGCCTGGCGGGGTATAGCACAGATACGCAGTATTTT; CDR3aa: CASSLAGYSTDTQYF
len: 17; j_gene: TRBJ2-2; abundance: NA; d_gene: TRBD2; v_gene: TRBV10-3; CDR3nt: TGTGCCATCAGTGATCTTACTAGCGGGGGGTCTCTGGAGGAGCTGTTTTTT; CDR3aa: CAISDLTSGGSLEELFF
len: 15; j_gene: TRBJ2-3; abundance: many; d_gene: NA; v_gene: TRBV7-9; CDR3nt: TGTGCCAGCAGCTTAGTGGGCACGAGCACAGATACGCAGTATTTT; CDR3aa: CASSLVGTSTDTQYF
len: 10; j_gene: TRBJ2-5; abundance: many; d_gene: NA; v_gene: TRBV28; CDR3nt: TGTGCCAGCAGCCGAGAGACCCAGTACTTC; CDR3aa: CASSRETQYF
len: 16; j_gene: TRBJ1-2; abundance: NA; d_gene: TRBD1; v_gene: TRBV4-3; CDR3nt: TGCGCCAGCAGCCAAGATCTCCAGGGGGAGAACTATGGCTACACCTTC; CDR3aa: CASSQDLQGENYGYTF
len: 14; j_gene: TRBJ2-7; abundance: few; d_gene: TRBD1; v_gene: TRBV28; CDR3nt: TGTGCCAGCAGTTCAGGGACAGGAGCCCTCCCGCAGTACTTC; CDR3aa: CASSSGTGALPQYF
len: 14; j_gene: TRBJ1-2; abundance: NA; d_gene: TRBD1; v_gene: TRBV10-3; CDR3nt: TGTGCCATCAGGGGACAGGGTTTGGGGTATGGCTACACCTTC; CDR3aa: CAIRGQGLGYGYTF
len: 15; j_gene: TRBJ1-1; abundance: NA; d_gene: TRBD1; v_gene: TRBV5-5; CDR3nt: TGTGCCAGCAGCTTGGAGGGACAGTTGAACACTGAAGCTTTCTTT; CDR3aa: CASSLEGQLNTEAFF
len: 14; j_gene: TRBJ1-5; abundance: NA; d_gene: TRBD1; v_gene: TRBV19; CDR3nt: TGTGCCAGTACCGCGGACAGGGGGAATCAGCCCCAGCATTTT; CDR3aa: CASTADRGNQPQHF
len: 14; j_gene: TRBJ2-7; abundance: NA; d_gene: NA; v_gene: TRBV5-6; CDR3nt: TGTGCCAGCAGCTTGGACTTGGGGGGTCGGGAGCAGTACTTC; CDR3aa: CASSLDLGGREQYF
len: 14; j_gene: TRBJ1-1; abundance: NA; d_gene: NA; v_gene: TRBV7-6; CDR3nt: TGTGCCAGCAGCTTAGGGACGGGGATCACTGAAGCTTTCTTT; CDR3aa: CASSLGTGITEAFF
len: 14; j_gene: TRBJ2-7; abundance: few; d_gene: NA; v_gene: TRBV29-1; CDR3nt: TGCAGCGTTCTAACGCGGGGGCGTGGGGACGAGCAGTACTTC; CDR3aa: CSVLTRGRGDEQYF